The clone carrying this T cell receptor beta chain came up a few times. V was shortened by 3 bases and J by 4 bases, with 13 bases between the two germline ends. Per the germline V gene, CDR1 is KGHSH and CDR2 is LQKENI. The CDR3 is 15 residues long. The data were taken from a study of HIV-infected patients and healthy controls. Reverse transcription used around 500 ng RNA and constant-region primers for alpha and beta. Separate chain-specific third strand synthesis with multiplexing indices produced the alpha and beta libraries. TCRdb processed the 5' RACE reads anew with MiXCR; each CDR3 protein has one entry. Of roughly 8,100 distinct CDR3 sequences in the sample, around 8% were seen once. Whole blood was used without fractionation, so all unsorted peripheral T cells were included.

The receptor's source is an adult with HIV infection. This rearrangement joins TRBV18 to TRBJ1-5; D might be TRBD1 (5 bases). Sequences were derived from blood, sampled before antiretroviral therapy. The CDR3 bases are TGTGCCAGCTCACCGGGGGTCGGGGCAAATCAGCCCCAGCATTTT. Residues: CASSPGVGANQPQHF.